The 5 T cell receptor beta chains below all came from one sample that was sequenced in a study of T cells in localized non-small cell lung cancer. The repertoire was sequenced with immunoSEQ multiplex PCR; TCRdb's copy has only in-frame clones and lacks some. The sample includes about 2,200 clones, approximately 17% of them seen just once. Sequencing was performed on normal lung tissue next to the tumor, taken before any cancer treatment. The receptors stem from a man between 40 and 69 years old with stage I squamous cell lung carcinoma.

The chain joins TRBV15 to TRBJ2-5, with TRBD2 identical over 8 bases. Germline V gene lookup returns CDR1 LNHNV and CDR2 YYDKDF (reference sequence). Trimming removed 0 bases from V and 0 bases from J; junction bases left unmatched: 6. The length of the CDR3 is 17 residues. The CDR3 DNA reads as TGTGCCACCAGCAGAGATCGGGGACTAGTATACCAAGAGACCCAGTACTTC. This codes for CATSRDRGLVYQETQYF.

This chain connects TRBV19 to TRBJ2-5, with D possibly being TRBD1 or TRBD2 (5 bases each). Germline V gene sequence: CDR1 LNHDA, CDR2 SQIVND (reference sequence). V was cut by 5 bases and J by 4 bases, with 14 bases left in between. The CDR3 runs to 14 residues. CDR3 nucleotide sequence: TGTGCCAGTAGTGCCCGACAGAGGGTAGAGACCCAGTACTTC. As protein: CASSARQRVETQYF.

The chain is built from TRBV6-8 and TRBJ2-7; 7 nucleotides align to TRBD1. Trimming cost V 4 bases and J 2 bases; bases outside gene matches: 2. Germline CDR1 MNHGY, CDR2 SAAAGT. The CDR3 sequence is 13 residues long. The CDR3 sequence is CASSWDRPYEQYF. CDR3 nucleotide sequence: TGTGCCAGCAGTTGGGACAGACCCTACGAGCAGTACTTC.

In its sample, this clone is medium-sized (0.01 to 0.1%). The genes are TRBV11-3 and TRBJ2-7; 9 bases fit TRBD1. The V gene end was trimmed by 4 bases and the J gene end by 2 bases; junction bases not matched to a gene: 6. The CDR3 runs to 15 residues. Germline V gene lookup returns CDR1 SGHNT and CDR2 YENEEA. CDR3 protein: CASSSPDRGPYEQYF. CDR3 in DNA: TGTGCCAGCAGCTCGCCGGACAGGGGACCCTACGAGCAGTACTTC.

This clone is deemed medium-sized (0.01 to 0.1%). The chain is built from TRBV28 and TRBJ1-5; TRBD1 is a possible D gene (5 bases). Trimming stripped 4 bases from V and 0 bases from J, with 10 bases between. The CDR3 loop spans 15 amino acids. Germline V gives CDR1 MDHEN, CDR2 SYDVKM. CDR3 sequence reads: CASSSYRYSNQPQHF. CDR3 in DNA: TGTGCCAGCAGTTCGTACAGGTATAGCAATCAGCCCCAGCATTTT. Full variable domain (rest looked up from reference TRBV28 and TRBJ1-5): DVKVTQSSRYLVKRTGEKVFLECVQDMDHENMFWYRQDPGLGLRLIYFSYDVKMKEKGDIPEGYSVSREKKERFSLILESASTNQTSMYLCASSSYRYSNQPQHFGDGTRLSIL.